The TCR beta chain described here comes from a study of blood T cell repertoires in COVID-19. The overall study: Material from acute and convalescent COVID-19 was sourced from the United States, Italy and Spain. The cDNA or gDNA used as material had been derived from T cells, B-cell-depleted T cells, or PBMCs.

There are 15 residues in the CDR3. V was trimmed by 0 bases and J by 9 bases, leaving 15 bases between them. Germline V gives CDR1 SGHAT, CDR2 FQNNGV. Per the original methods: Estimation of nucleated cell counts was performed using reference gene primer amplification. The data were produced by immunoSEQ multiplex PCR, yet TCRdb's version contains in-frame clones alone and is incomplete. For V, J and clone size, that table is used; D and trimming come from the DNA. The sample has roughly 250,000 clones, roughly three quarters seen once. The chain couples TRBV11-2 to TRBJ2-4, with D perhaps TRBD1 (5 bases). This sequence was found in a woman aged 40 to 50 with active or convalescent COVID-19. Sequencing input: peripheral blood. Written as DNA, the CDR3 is TGTGCCAGCAGCTTAGATTTACAGGCTAAGGGCATTCAGTACTTC. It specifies CASSLDLQAKGIQYF.